This section outlines one T cell receptor beta chain sequence together with its context. Libraries were prepared by immunoSEQ multiplex PCR; TCRdb keeps only in-frame clonotypes and omits some of them. The data contain 75,000 to 90,000 clones, 93% of them seen just once; the ten biggest clones take up under 0.3%. This sample is drawn from a study of technical replicates of blood from a handful of donors. The germline V gene encodes CDR1 MGHRA and CDR2 YSYEKL. This CDR3 has 15 residues. Trimming cost V 3 bases and J 8 bases; bases outside gene matches: 6. The sequence came from a human donor in good health. Sequenced input: T cells isolated from PBMCs. The J gene is TRBJ2-1, the V gene TRBV4-1, with TRBD2 identical over 11 bases. Here the CDR3 reads CASSHSSGRSDEQFF. CDR3 nucleotide sequence: TGCGCCAGCAGCCACTCTAGCGGGAGGTCCGATGAGCAGTTCTTC.